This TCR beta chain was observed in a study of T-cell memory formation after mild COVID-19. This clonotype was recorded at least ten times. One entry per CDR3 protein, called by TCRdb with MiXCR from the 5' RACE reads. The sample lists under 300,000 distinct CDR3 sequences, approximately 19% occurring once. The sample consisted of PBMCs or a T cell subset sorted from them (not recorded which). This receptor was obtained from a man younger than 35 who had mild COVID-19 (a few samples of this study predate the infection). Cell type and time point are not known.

The CDR3 reads CASSQFIAAGELFF. The CDR3 DNA reads as TGTGCCAGCAGCCAATTCATAGCCGCCGGGGAGCTGTTTTTT. The chain combines TRBV3-1 with TRBJ2-2; D is ambiguous. The CDR3 is made up of 14 amino acids. Germline CDR1 LGHDT, CDR2 YNNKEL (reference sequence). V lost 2 bases and J 6 bases, leaving 10 bases between the germline ends.